This note documents a single T cell receptor beta chain sequence. Germline-derived CDR1 and CDR2 are LGHDT and YNNKEL (reference sequence). V lost 5 bases to trimming and J lost 12 bases; unmatched junction nucleotides: 5. The CDR3 totals 12 residues. The source of the sample is a study of blood T cell repertoires in COVID-19. Study background: The United States, Italy and Spain supplied acute and convalescent COVID-19 samples.

Authors' methods: Nucleated cell counts were estimated from reference gene primer amplification. Assay used: immunoSEQ multiplex PCR; TCRdb lists only in-frame clones, some missing. That table gives V, J and clone size, and the DNA gave D and trimming. The sample holds 55,000 to 80,000 clones, over 70% seen once. The chain carries TRBV3-1 (or the pseudogene TRBV3-2) and TRBJ2-2; 8 bases are shared with TRBD1. The sequence came from a human donor in a cohort sampled during active COVID-19. The sample taken for sequencing was peripheral blood. The CDR3: CASSSRTGKLFF. The DNA of the CDR3 is TGTGCCAGCAGCTCAAGGACAGGGAAGCTGTTTTTT.